This TCR beta chain was found in a study of radiation and T cells in renal cell carcinoma. For the study at large: Nephrectomy followed 15 Gy stereotactic body radiation by 4 weeks. The study, taken as a whole, reports: From baseline, blood top tumor clonotypes peaked at 2 weeks post-radiation.

About this clone: Antigen unknown.

Sequencing used immunoSEQ multiplex PCR; TCRdb keeps in-frame clones, though not all of them. Seen here are 120,000 or so clones, over 75% observed once, and the top ten hold roughly 6%. The time point was: blood 2 weeks post-SBRT. Specified treatment: 15 Gy SBRT to primary tumor, nephrectomy 4 weeks later. The patient's renal cell carcinoma had clear cell pathology. The source material was blood, sampled from a patient whose treatment included radiotherapy and nephrectomy. The sequence came from a man over 45 with renal cell carcinoma.

The DNA for the CDR3 is TGCGCCAGCAGCTTGGCGGGCGTCAGCTCCTACGAGCAGTACTTC. This gives the protein CASSLAGVSSYEQYF. The chain links TRBV5-1 to TRBJ2-7; no clear D. Germline CDR1 SGHRS, CDR2 YFSETQ. The CDR3 runs to 15 residues. Trimming took 0 bases from V and 0 from J, leaving 10 bases between them.